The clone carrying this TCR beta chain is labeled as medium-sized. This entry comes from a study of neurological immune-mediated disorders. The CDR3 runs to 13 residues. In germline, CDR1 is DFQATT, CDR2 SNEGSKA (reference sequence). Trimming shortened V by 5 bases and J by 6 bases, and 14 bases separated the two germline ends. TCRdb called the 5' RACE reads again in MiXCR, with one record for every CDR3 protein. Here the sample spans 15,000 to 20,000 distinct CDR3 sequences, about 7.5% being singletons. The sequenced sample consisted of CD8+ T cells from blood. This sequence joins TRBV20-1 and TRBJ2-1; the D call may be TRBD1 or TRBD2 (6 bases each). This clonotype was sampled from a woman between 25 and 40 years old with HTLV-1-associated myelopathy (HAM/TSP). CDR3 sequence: CSAEGGLINEQFF. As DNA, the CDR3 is TGCAGTGCTGAGGGGGGACTTATCAATGAGCAGTTCTTC.